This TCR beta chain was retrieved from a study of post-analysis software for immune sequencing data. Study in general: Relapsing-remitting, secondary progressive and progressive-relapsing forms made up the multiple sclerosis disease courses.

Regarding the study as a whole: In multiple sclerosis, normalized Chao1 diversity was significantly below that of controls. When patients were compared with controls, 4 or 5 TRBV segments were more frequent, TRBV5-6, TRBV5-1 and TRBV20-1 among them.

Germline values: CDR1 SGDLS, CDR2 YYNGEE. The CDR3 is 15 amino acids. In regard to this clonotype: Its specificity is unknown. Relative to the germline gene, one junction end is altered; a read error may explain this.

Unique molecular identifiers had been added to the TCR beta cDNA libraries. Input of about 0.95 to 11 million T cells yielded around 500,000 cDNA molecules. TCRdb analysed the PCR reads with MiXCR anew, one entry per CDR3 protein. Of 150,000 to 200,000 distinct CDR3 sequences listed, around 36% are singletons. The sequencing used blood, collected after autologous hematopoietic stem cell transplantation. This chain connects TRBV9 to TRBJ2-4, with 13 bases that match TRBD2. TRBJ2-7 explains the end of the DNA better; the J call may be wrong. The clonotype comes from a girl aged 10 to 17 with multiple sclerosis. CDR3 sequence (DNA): TGTGCCGGCAGCGGAGGGACTAGCGGGATGCACGAGCAGTACTTC. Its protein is CAGSGGTSGMHEQYF.